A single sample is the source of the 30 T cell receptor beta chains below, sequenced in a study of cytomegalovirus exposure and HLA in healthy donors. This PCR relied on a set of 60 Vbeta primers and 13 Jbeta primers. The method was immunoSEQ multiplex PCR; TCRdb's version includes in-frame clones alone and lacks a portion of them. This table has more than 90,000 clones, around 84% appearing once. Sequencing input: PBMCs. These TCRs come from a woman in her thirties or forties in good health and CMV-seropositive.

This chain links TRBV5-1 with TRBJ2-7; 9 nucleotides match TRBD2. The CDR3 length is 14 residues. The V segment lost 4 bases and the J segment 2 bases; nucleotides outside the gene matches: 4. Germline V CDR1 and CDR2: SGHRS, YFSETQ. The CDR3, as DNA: TGCGCCAGCAGCGTAGCGGGAGATACCTACGAGCAGTACTTC. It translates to CASSVAGDTYEQYF.

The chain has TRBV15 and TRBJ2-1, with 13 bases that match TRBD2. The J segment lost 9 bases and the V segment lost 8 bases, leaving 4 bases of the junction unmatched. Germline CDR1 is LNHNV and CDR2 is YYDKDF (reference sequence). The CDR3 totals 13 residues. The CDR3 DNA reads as TGTGCCACCCGGACTAGCGGGAGTTCTGAGCAGTTCTTC. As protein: CATRTSGSSEQFF.

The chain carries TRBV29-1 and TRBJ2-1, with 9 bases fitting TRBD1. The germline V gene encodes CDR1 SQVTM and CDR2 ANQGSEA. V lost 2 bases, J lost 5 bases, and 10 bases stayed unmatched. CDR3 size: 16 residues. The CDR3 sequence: CSVERGQGKPDNEQFF. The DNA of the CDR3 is TGCAGCGTTGAAAGGGGACAGGGTAAGCCGGACAATGAGCAGTTCTTC.

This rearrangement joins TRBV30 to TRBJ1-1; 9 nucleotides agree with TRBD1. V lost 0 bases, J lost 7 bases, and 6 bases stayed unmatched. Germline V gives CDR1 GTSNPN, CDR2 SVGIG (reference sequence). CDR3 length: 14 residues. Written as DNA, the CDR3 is TGTGCCTGGAGTGTATCTGGGACAGGGTTTGAAGCTTTCTTT. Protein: CAWSVSGTGFEAFF.

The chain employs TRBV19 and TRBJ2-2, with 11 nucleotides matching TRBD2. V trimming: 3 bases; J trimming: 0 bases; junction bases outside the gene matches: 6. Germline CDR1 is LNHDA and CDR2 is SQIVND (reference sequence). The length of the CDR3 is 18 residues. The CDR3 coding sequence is TGTGCCAGTAGTATCCGCGCTAGCGGGGGGACGAACACCGGGGAGCTGTTTTTT. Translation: CASSIRASGGTNTGELFF.

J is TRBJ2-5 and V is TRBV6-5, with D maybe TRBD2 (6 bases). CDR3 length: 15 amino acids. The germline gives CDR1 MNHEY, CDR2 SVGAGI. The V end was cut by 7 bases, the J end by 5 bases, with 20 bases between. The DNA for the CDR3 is TGTGCCAGCACCCCATCCCCGGGAGTGTGGGAGACCCAGTACTTC. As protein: CASTPSPGVWETQYF.

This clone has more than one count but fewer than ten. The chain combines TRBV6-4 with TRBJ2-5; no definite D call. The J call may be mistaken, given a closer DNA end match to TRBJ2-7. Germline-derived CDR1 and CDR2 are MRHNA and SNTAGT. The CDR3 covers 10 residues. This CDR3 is CASSRCEQYF. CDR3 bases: TGTGCCAGCAGTCGGTGCGAGCAGTACTTC.

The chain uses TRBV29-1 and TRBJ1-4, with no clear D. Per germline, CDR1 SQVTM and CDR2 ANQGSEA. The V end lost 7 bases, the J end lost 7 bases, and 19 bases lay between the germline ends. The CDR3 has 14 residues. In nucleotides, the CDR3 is TGCAGCGCCGACTCGGGGAGTATTGGTGAAAAACTGTTTTTT. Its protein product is CSADSGSIGEKLFF.

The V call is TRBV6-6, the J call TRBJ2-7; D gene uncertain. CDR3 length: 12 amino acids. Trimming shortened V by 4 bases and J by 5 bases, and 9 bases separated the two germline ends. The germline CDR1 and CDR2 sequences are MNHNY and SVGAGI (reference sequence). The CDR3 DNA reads TGTGCCAGCAGTTGGGCTAAAAACGAGCAGTACTTC. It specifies CASSWAKNEQYF.

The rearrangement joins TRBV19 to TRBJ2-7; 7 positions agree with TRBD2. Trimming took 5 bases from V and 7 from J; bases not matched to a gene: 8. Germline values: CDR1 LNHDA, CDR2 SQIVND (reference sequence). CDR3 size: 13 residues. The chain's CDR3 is CASSHTTGGEQYF. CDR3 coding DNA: TGTGCCAGTAGTCACACCACGGGGGGTGAGCAGTACTTC.

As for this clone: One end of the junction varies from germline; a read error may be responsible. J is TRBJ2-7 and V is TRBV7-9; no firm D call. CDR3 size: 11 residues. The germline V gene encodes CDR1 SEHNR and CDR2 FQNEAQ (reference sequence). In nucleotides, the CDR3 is TGTTCCAGCAGCTCCTTCTACGAGCAGTACTTC. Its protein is CSSSSFYEQYF.

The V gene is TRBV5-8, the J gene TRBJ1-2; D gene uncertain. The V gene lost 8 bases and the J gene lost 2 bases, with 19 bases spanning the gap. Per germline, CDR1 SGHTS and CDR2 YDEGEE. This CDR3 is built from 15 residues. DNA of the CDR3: TGTGCCAGGAAGTCGACGGGGTATTCCAACTATGGCTACACCTTC. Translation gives CARKSTGYSNYGYTF.

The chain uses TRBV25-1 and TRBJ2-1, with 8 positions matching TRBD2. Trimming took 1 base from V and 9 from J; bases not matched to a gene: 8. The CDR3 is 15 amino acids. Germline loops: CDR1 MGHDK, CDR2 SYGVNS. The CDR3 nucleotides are TGTGCCAGCAGTGAATGGGCGGGACTAGGAGGTGAGCAGTTCTTC. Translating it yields CASSEWAGLGGEQFF.

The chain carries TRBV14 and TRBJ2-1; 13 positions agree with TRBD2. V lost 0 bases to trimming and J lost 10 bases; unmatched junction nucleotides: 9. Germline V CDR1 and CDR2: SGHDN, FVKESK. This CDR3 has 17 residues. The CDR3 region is CASSQEDGLAGAKEQFF. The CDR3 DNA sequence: TGTGCCAGCAGCCAAGAAGACGGACTAGCGGGGGCAAAAGAGCAGTTCTTC.

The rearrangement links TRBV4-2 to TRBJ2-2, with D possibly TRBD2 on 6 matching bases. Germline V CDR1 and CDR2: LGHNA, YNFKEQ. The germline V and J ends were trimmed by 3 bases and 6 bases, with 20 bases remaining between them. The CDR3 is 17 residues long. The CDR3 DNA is TGTGCCAGCAGCCAGGCACTTGGACTACAAGGGGCCGGGGAGCTGTTTTTT. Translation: CASSQALGLQGAGELFF.

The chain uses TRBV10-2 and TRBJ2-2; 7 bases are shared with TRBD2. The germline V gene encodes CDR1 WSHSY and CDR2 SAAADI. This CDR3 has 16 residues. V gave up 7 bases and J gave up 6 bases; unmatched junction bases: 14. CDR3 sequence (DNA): TGCGCCAGCACAGGTCTGGCGGGGAGGGCCGCCGGGGAGCTGTTTTTT. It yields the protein CASTGLAGRAAGELFF.

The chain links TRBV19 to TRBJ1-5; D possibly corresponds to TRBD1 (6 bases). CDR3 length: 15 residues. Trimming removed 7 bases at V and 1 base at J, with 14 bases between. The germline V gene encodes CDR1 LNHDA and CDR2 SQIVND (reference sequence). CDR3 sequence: CASKMVGGSNQPQHF. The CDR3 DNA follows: TGTGCCAGTAAGATGGTAGGGGGAAGCAATCAGCCCCAGCATTTT.

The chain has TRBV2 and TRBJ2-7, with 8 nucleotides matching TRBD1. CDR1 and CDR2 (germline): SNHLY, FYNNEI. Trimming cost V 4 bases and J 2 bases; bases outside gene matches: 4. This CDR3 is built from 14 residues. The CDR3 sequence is CASSVDRATYEQYF. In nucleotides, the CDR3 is TGTGCCAGCAGTGTGGACAGGGCGACCTACGAGCAGTACTTC.

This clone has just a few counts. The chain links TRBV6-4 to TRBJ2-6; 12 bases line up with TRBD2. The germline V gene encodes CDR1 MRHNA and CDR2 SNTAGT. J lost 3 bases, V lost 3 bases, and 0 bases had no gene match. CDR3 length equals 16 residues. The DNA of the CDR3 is TGTGCCAGCAGTGAGACTAGCGGGAGTGGGGCCAACGTCCTGACTTTC. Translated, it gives CASSETSGSGANVLTF.

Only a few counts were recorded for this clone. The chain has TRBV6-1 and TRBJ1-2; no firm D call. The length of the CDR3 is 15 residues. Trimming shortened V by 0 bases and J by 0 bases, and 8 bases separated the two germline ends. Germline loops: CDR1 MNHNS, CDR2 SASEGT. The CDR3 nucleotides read TGTGCCAGCAGTGAAGCCCCGGGATCTAACTATGGCTACACCTTC. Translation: CASSEAPGSNYGYTF.

CDR3 in DNA: TGTGCCAGCAGCCCGTCCGGGACTAGCGGGAGGGCGGCAGATACGCAGTATTTT. Protein sequence: CASSPSGTSGRAADTQYF. V and J are TRBV5-4 and TRBJ2-3; 16 bases agree with TRBD2. The germline CDR1 and CDR2 sequences are SGHNT and YYREEE (reference sequence). This CDR3 contains 18 residues. The trim removed 4 bases at V and 4 bases at J, leaving 9 bases unmatched.

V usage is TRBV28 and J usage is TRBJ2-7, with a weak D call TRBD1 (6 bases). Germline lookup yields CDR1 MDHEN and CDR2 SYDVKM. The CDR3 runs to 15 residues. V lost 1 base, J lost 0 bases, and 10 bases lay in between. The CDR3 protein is CASSLSGANSYEQYF. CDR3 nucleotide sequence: TGTGCCAGCAGTTTATCAGGGGCCAACTCCTACGAGCAGTACTTC.

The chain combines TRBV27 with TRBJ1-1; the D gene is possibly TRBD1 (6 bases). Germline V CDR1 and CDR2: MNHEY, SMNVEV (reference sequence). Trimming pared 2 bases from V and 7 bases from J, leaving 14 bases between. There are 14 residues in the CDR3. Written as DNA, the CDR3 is TGTGCCAGCAGTTTACTAAACAGGGTGGATGAAGCTTTCTTT. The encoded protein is CASSLLNRVDEAFF.

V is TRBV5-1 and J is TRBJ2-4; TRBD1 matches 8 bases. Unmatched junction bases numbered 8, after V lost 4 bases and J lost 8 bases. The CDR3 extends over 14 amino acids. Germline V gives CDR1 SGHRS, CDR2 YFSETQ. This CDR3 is CASSQGQGMDIQYF. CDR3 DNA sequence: TGCGCCAGCAGCCAAGGACAGGGCATGGACATTCAGTACTTC.

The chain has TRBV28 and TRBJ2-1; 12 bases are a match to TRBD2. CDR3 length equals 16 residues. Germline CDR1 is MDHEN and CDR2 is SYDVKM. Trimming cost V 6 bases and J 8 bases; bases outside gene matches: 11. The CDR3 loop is CASSQTTSGRKHEQFF. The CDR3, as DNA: TGTGCCAGCAGCCAAACCACTAGCGGGAGGAAACATGAGCAGTTCTTC.

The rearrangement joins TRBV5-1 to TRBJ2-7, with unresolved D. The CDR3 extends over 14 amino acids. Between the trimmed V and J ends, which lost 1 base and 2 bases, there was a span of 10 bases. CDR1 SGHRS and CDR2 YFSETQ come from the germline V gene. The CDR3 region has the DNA TGCGCCAGCAGCTTGCGGTTGAGTACCTACGAGCAGTACTTC. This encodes CASSLRLSTYEQYF.

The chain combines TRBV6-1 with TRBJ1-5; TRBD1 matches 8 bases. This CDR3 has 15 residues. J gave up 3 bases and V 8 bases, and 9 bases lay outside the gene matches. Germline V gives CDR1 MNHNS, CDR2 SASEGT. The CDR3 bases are TGTGCCAGCGTCCGCGACAGGGGAGACAATCAGCCCCAGCATTTT. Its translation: CASVRDRGDNQPQHF.

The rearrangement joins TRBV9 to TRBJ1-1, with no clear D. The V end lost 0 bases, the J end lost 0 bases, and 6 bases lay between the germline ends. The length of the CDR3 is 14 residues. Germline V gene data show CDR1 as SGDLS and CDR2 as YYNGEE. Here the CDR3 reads CASSVGSVNTEAFF. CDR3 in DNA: TGTGCCAGCAGCGTAGGGTCAGTGAACACTGAAGCTTTCTTT.

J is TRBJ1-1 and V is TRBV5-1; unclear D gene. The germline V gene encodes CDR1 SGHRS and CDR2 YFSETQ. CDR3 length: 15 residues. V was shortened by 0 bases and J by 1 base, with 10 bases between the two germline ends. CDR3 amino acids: CASSLADWQNTEAFF. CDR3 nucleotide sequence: TGCGCCAGCAGCTTGGCCGACTGGCAGAACACTGAAGCTTTCTTT.

The DNA of the CDR3 is TGTGCCAGTAAACACACCTCCGCGGATCAGCCCCAGCATTTT. Protein: CASKHTSADQPQHF. V gene TRBV19 combines with J gene TRBJ1-5; no clear D gene. The CDR3 totals 14 residues. V was trimmed by 7 bases and J by 5 bases, leaving 15 bases between them. Germline-derived CDR1 and CDR2 are LNHDA and SQIVND (reference sequence).